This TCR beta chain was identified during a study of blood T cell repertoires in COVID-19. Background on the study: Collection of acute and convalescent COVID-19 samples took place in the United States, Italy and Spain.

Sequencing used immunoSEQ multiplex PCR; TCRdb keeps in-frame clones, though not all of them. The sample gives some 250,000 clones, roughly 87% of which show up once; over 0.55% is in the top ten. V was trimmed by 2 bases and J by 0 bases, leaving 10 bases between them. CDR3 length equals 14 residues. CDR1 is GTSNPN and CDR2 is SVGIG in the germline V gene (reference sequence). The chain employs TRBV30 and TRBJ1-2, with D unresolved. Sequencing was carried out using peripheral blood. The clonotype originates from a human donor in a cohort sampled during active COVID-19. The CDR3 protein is CAWSPGRPNYGYTF. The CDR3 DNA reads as TGTGCCTGGAGTCCAGGCAGACCTAACTATGGCTACACCTTC.